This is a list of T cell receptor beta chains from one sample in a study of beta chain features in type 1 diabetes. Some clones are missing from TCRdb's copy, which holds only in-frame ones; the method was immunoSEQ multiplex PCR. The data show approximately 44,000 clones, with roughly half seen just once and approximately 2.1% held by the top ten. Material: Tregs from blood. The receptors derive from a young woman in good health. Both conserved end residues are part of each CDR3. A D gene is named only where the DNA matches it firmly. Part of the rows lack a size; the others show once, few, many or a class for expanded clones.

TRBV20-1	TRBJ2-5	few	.	CSADRQETQYF	TGCAGTGCTGACAGACAAGAGACCCAGTACTTC
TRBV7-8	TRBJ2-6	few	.	CASSARTGISSGANVLTF	TGTGCCAGCAGCGCACGTACAGGGATAAGCTCTGGGGCCAACGTCCTGACTTTC
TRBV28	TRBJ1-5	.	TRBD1	CASSRTGGSNQPQHF	TGTGCCAGCAGTAGGACAGGGGGCAGCAATCAGCCCCAGCATTTT
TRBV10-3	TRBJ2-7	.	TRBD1	CAISVDRGNEQYF	TGTGCCATCAGTGTGGACAGGGGCAACGAGCAGTACTTC
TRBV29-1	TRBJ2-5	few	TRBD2	CSVPSGSGRETQYF	TGCAGCGTTCCCAGCGGGAGCGGGAGAGAGACCCAGTACTTC
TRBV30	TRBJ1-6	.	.	CAWRVFDRTANSPLHF	TGTGCCTGGAGAGTGTTTGATCGGACAGCAAATTCACCCCTCCACTTT
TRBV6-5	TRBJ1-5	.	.	CASCPSGNQPQHF	TGTGCCAGCTGCCCAAGCGGAAATCAGCCCCAGCATTTT
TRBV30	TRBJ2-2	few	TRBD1	CAWNPTDRGLNTGELFF	TGTGCCTGGAACCCTACGGACAGGGGGCTGAACACCGGGGAGCTGTTTTTT
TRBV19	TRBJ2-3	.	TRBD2	CASSIRRGRGDTQYF	TGTGCCAGTAGTATACGGCGCGGGAGGGGAGATACGCAGTATTTT
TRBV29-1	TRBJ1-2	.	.	CSVGERSYTF	TGCAGCGTGGGAGAGCGGAGTTACACCTTC
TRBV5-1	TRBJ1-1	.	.	CASSLNSNEAFF	TGCGCCAGCAGCTTGAACAGCAATGAAGCTTTCTTT
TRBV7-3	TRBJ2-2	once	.	CASSTGQSGELFF	TGTGCCAGCAGCACAGGACAGTCAGGGGAGCTGTTTTTT
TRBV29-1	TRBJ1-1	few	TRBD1	CSVDADRGRGYTEAFF	TGCAGCGTTGATGCCGACAGGGGAAGAGGGTACACTGAAGCTTTCTTT
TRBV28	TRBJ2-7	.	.	CASSTGSSSYEQYF	TGTGCCAGCAGCACAGGGTCGAGCTCCTACGAGCAGTACTTC
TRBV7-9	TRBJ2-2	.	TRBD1	CASSRRTGAGELFF	TGTGCCAGCAGCCGCCGTACAGGGGCCGGGGAGCTGTTTTTT
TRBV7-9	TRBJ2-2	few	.	CASSLGQRMNTGELFF	TGTGCCAGCAGCTTAGGCCAGCGGATGAACACCGGGGAGCTGTTTTTT
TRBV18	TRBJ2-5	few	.	CASSDYQETQYF	TGTGCCAGCTCAGACTACCAAGAGACCCAGTACTTC
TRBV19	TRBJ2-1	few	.	CASSERDNEQFF	TGTGCCAGTAGTGAGAGGGACAATGAGCAGTTCTTC
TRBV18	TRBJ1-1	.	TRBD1	CASSPLPGQGWKGTEAFF	TGTGCCAGCTCACCATTGCCGGGACAGGGGTGGAAAGGAACTGAAGCTTTCTTT
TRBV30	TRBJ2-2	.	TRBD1	CAWSGDRARELFF	TGTGCCTGGAGTGGGGACAGGGCTAGGGAGCTGTTTTTT
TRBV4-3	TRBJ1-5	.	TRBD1	CASSARQGQPQHF	TGCGCCAGCAGCGCTAGACAGGGCCAGCCCCAGCATTTT
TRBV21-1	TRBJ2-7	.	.	CASSHPGSGMDEQYF	TGTGCCAGCAGTCACCCGGGTTCCGGAATGGACGAGCAGTACTTC
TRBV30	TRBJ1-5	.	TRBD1	CAWSVERTGAADQPQHF	TGTGCCTGGAGTGTCGAGCGGACAGGGGCTGCGGATCAGCCCCAGCATTTT
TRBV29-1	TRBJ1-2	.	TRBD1	CSVGDSRLYGYTF	TGCAGCGTCGGGGACAGCCGACTCTATGGCTACACCTTC
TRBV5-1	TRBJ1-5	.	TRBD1	CASSRTGGIQPQHF	TGCGCCAGCAGCCGGACAGGCGGGATCCAGCCCCAGCATTTT
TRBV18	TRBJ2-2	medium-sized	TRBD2	CASSPRLAGEVPGELFF	TGTGCCAGCTCACCTCGACTAGCGGGAGAAGTCCCCGGGGAGCTGTTTTTT
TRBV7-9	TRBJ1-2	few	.	CASSSQTDGYTF	TGTGCCAGCAGCTCCCAGACAGATGGCTACACCTTC
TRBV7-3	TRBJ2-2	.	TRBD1	CASSSSNYRGRRTGELFF	TGTGCCAGCAGCTCCTCTAACTACAGGGGGCGCCGAACCGGGGAGCTGTTTTTT
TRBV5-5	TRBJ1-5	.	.	CASSFGFKGRLDQPQHF	TGTGCCAGCAGCTTCGGTTTTAAGGGGCGGTTAGATCAGCCCCAGCATTTT
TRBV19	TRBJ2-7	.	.	CASSQNQIYEQYF	TGTGCCAGTAGTCAGAACCAGATCTACGAGCAGTACTTC
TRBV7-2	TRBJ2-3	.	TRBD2	CASSFRLAGGIDTQYF	TGTGCCAGCAGCTTCCGACTAGCGGGAGGAATAGATACGCAGTATTTT